This TCR beta chain was obtained from a study of T cells after yellow fever vaccination. TCRdb reprocessed the 5' RACE reads via MiXCR and lists one record per CDR3 protein. The sample lists roughly 340,000 distinct CDR3 sequences, almost 4% occurring once. Trimming removed 5 bases from V and 10 bases from J, with 18 bases in between. Germline V gene sequence: CDR1 MNHNS, CDR2 SASEGT. This CDR3 comprises 15 residues. General observations from the study: Some clonotypes, a small share, were shared between CD4 and CD8 compartments.

This clonotype was detected a few times. Its antigen is unknown. This specimen consisted of PBMCs, obtained 5 days after the yellow fever booster vaccination. V gene TRBV6-1 combines with J gene TRBJ1-6; a weak D match, TRBD1 (6 bases). This sequence was found in a man between 18 and 29 years old who received the YFV17D yellow fever vaccine. The CDR3, as DNA: TGTGCCAGCAGTCATGACAGGACCGTACAGTCACCCCTCCACTTT. It encodes CASSHDRTVQSPLHF.